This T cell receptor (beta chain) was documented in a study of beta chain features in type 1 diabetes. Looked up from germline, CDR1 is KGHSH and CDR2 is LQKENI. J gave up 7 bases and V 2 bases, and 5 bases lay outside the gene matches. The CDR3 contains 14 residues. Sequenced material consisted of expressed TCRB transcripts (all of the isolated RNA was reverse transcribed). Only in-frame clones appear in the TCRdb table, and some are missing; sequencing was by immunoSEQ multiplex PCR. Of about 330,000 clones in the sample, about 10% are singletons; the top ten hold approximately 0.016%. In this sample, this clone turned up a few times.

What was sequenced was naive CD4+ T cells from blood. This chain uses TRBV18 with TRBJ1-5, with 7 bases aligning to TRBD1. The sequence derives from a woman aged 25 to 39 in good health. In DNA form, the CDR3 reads TGTGCCAGCTCACCAGAGACAGGGTTCCAGCCCCAGCATTTT. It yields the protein CASSPETGFQPQHF. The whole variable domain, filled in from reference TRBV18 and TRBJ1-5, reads NAGVMQNPRHLVRRRGQEARLRCSPMKGHSHVYWYRQLPEEGLKFMVYLQKENIIDESGMPKERFSAEFPKEGPSILRIQQVVRGDSAAYFCASSPETGFQPQHFGDGTRLSIL.